A selection of T cell receptor beta chains follows, all from one sample in a study of T cells in Graves' hyperthyroidism and ophthalmopathy. A single record per CDR3 protein comes from TCRdb applying MiXCR to the multiplex PCR reads. This table has 640,000 or so distinct CDR3 sequences, roughly 15% appearing once. Sequenced: blood. Receptors originate from a woman aged 40 to 50 with Graves' ophthalmopathy. Each CDR3 is given with its conserved first and last residue. Each record gives: V gene, J gene, clone size, D gene, CDR3 DNA, CDR3 protein. The D gene is left open where the match is weak. Expanded clones get a size class; other rows say once, few or many, or leave the size out.

>TRBV28|TRBJ2-2|many|-
TGTGCCAGCACCCCCCGGCCAGTCACCGGGGAGCTGTTTTTT
CASTPRPVTGELFF
>TRBV6-5|TRBJ1-2|many|-
TGTGCCAGCAGTTACGATCAGGGATCTTATGGCTACACCTTC
CASSYDQGSYGYTF
>TRBV6-5|TRBJ1-2|many|-
TGTGCCAGCAGTTACTCCCACGGGGCTTCAGGTTATGGCTACACCTTC
CASSYSHGASGYGYTF
>TRBV28|TRBJ2-7|few|-
TGTGCCAGCAGTCTATATCTAGTAGTGGGCGGGCGACCCTACGAGCAGTACTTC
CASSLYLVVGGRPYEQYF
>TRBV6-2/TRBV6-3|TRBJ1-5|many|-
TGTGCCAGCAGTTACTCGGGGTTGGGTGTGCAGGGCGATCAGCCCCAGCATTTT
CASSYSGLGVQGDQPQHF
>TRBV24-1|TRBJ2-5|-|-
TGTGCCACCAGTGGGACTTCTGGCTTAGAGACCCAGTACTTC
CATSGTSGLETQYF
>TRBV4-1|TRBJ2-5|many|-
TGCGCCAGCAGCCAAGGTGGGGGGGAGACCCAGTACTTC
CASSQGGGETQYF
>TRBV4-1|TRBJ2-2|-|-
TGCGCCAGCAGCCAAGATTGGGCAGGGAGTACCGGGGAGCTGTTTTTT
CASSQDWAGSTGELFF
>TRBV10-3|TRBJ1-2|many|TRBD1
TGTGCCATCAGGGGGGACAGGAACTATGGCTACACCTTC
CAIRGDRNYGYTF
>TRBV28|TRBJ2-7|many|-
TGTGCCAGCAAGTTGGAGGAAGAGCAGTACTTC
CASKLEEEQYF
>TRBV19|TRBJ2-5|many|-
TGTGCCAGTAGTAGGACCCGACAGATGAAAGAGACCCAGTACTTC
CASSRTRQMKETQYF
>TRBV6-2/TRBV6-3|TRBJ2-5|medium-sized|-
TGTGCCAGCAGTTACATCACAGGGTCGGGAGAGACCCAGTACTTC
CASSYITGSGETQYF
>TRBV7-2|TRBJ2-6|many|-
TGTGCCAGCAGCTACCTTTGGTCTGGGGCCAACGTCCTGACTTTC
CASSYLWSGANVLTF
>TRBV4-2|TRBJ2-7|few|-
TGTGCCAGCAGCCAAGACAATTTCCTCTCCTACGAGCAGTACTTC
CASSQDNFLSYEQYF
>TRBV27|TRBJ1-2|many|-
TGTGCCAGTAGCGGCAGAGTAAACTATGGCTACACCTTC
CASSGRVNYGYTF
>TRBV6-2/TRBV6-3|TRBJ2-7|-|TRBD1
TGTGCCAGCAGTTACTCGTTCCGGGACAGGCGAATGAGCTCCTACGAGCAGTACTTC
CASSYSFRDRRMSSYEQYF
>TRBV2|TRBJ2-5|-|TRBD2
TGTGCCAGCAGCGCCCCCCGGGGGGGTAGCTGGGGATTGGAAGAGACCCAGTACTTC
CASSAPRGGSWGLEETQYF
>TRBV3-1|TRBJ1-2|few|-
TGTGCCAGCAGCCCCGGGGGACTCGGCGCCTATGGCTACACCTTC
CASSPGGLGAYGYTF
>TRBV20-1|TRBJ1-1|many|-
TGCAGTGGACCGCGGGGGGACACTGAAGCTTTCTTT
CSGPRGDTEAFF
>TRBV5-1|TRBJ2-5|few|TRBD2
TGCGCCAGCAGCTTGGTCCTAGCGGGGCAACAAGAGACCCAGTACTTC
CASSLVLAGQQETQYF
>TRBV11-2|TRBJ2-1|-|-
TGTGCCAGCAGCTTAACAGCGGCCTCCTACAATGAGCAGTTCTTC
CASSLTAASYNEQFF
>TRBV28|TRBJ1-2|many|TRBD1
TGTGCCAGCAGTTTATTCCCTCGACAGGGAGTGGATGGCTATGGCTACACCTTC
CASSLFPRQGVDGYGYTF
>TRBV20-1|TRBJ2-5|few|TRBD2
TGCAGTGCTCCGTCCGGACTAGCGGGGACCCAGTACTTC
CSAPSGLAGTQYF
>TRBV12-3/TRBV12-4|TRBJ2-2|many|TRBD2
TGTGCCAGCAGCCACACTAGCGAAAGGACCGGGGAGCTGTTTTTT
CASSHTSERTGELFF
>TRBV19|TRBJ1-1|many|TRBD1
TGTGCCAGTAGCCGCAGGGGGTCAAACACTGAAGCTTTCTTT
CASSRRGSNTEAFF
>TRBV28|TRBJ2-7|many|TRBD1
TGTGCCAGCAGTTTTGGGGGACAGGGACGGTACGAGCAGTACTTC
CASSFGGQGRYEQYF
>TRBV2|TRBJ2-7|many|TRBD2
TGTGCCAGCAGTGAAGAGGTAGCGGGAGGCTACGAGCAGTACTTC
CASSEEVAGGYEQYF
>TRBV12-3/TRBV12-4|TRBJ1-1|many|-
TGTGCCAGCAGTTTAGGGCAGAGGGCTTTCTTT
CASSLGQRAFF
>TRBV30|TRBJ1-1|many|-
TGTGCCCGGTGGAGCTCAGGGAGGTCTGAAGCTTTCTTT
CARWSSGRSEAFF
>TRBV5-5|TRBJ2-7|-|-
TGTGCCAGCAGCTTGGGACACCAAGCCGAGCAGTACTTC
CASSLGHQAEQYF
>TRBV10-3|TRBJ1-2|-|-
TGTGCCATCTCTGGGCGGGCCTATGGCTACACCTTC
CAISGRAYGYTF
>TRBV2|TRBJ2-7|many|-
TGTGCCAGCAGTGATCACGAAAACTCCTACGAGCAGTACTTC
CASSDHENSYEQYF
>TRBV2|TRBJ2-7|many|TRBD1
TGTGCCAGCAGTGATGACAGGGTCGAGCAGTACTTC
CASSDDRVEQYF
>TRBV30|TRBJ1-2|-|TRBD1
TGTGCCTGGAGTTGGCAGGGGGGCGGCTACACCTTC
CAWSWQGGGYTF
>TRBV19|TRBJ1-5|many|-
TGTGCCAGTGAGAACAGTTACCGCAATCAGCCCCAGCATTTT
CASENSYRNQPQHF
>TRBV7-9|TRBJ2-2|many|TRBD1
TGTGCCAGCAGCTTAGCTCGGACAGGGGCGACCGGGGAGCTGTTTTTT
CASSLARTGATGELFF
>TRBV28|TRBJ2-7|many|-
TGTGCCAGCAGTTCTCCGAGAGTCTCCTACGAGCAGTACTTC
CASSSPRVSYEQYF
>TRBV19|TRBJ1-5|many|-
TGTGCCAGTAGTATCCGGGACATTTATCAGCCCCAGCATTTT
CASSIRDIYQPQHF
>TRBV6-2/TRBV6-3|TRBJ2-7|once|-
TGTGCCAGCAGTCCCGTCCAGGGATACTACGAGCAGTACTTC
CASSPVQGYYEQYF
>TRBV20-1|TRBJ2-4|many|-
TGCAGTGCTAGACCCCAAGGATCGGGGAACATTCAGTACTTC
CSARPQGSGNIQYF
>TRBV5-1|TRBJ2-5|-|TRBD2
TGCGCCAGCAGCTTATCCGGGACTAGCGGAGACATTCAAGAGACCCAGTACTTC
CASSLSGTSGDIQETQYF
>TRBV6-5|TRBJ2-7|many|TRBD1
TGTGCCAGCAGTTACTCCGGGACAGGGTATGGCTACGAGCAGTACTTC
CASSYSGTGYGYEQYF
>TRBV20-1|TRBJ2-4|many|-
TGCAGTGCTAGAGATCGCATGCTTAGCAAAAACATTCAGTACTTC
CSARDRMLSKNIQYF
>TRBV7-6|TRBJ2-7|many|TRBD2
TGCGCCAGCAGCCCCTCGACTAGCGGGGTCGGGGAGCAGTACTTC
CASSPSTSGVGEQYF
>TRBV24-1|TRBJ1-1|many|-
TGTGCCACCAGTGATGGCGGAGGGGAGAGGACTGAAGCTTTCTTT
CATSDGGGERTEAFF
>TRBV28|TRBJ1-2|many|-
TGTGCCAGCAGTTCAACGGCCACCGAAGCTAACTATGGCTACACCTTC
CASSSTATEANYGYTF
>TRBV15|TRBJ2-7|-|TRBD2
TGTGCCACCAGCAATGGCGGGAGGTCTACCTACGAGCAGTACTTC
CATSNGGRSTYEQYF
>TRBV11-2|TRBJ2-3|-|-
TGTGCCAGCAGCTTCTCCGGTTTTAGCACAGATACGCAGTATTTT
CASSFSGFSTDTQYF
>TRBV4-2|TRBJ1-5|few|-
TGTGCCAGCAGCCAAGATTGGAAGGGCCAGCCCCAGCATTTT
CASSQDWKGQPQHF
>TRBV5-4|TRBJ2-7|few|-
TGTGCCAGCAGCGCCGACCTAGGGCCGGACTACGAGCAGTACTTC
CASSADLGPDYEQYF
>TRBV6-5|TRBJ1-1|many|TRBD1
TGTGCCAGCAGTTTGAACAGGGGGTGGGACACTGAAGCTTTCTTT
CASSLNRGWDTEAFF
>TRBV3-1|TRBJ1-2|many|-
TGTGCCAGCAGCCAAGAAGGAGGCTACACCTTC
CASSQEGGYTF
>TRBV19|TRBJ2-7|-|TRBD2
TGTGCCAGTAGTCTATGGACTAGCGGGAGGATGTACGAGCAGTACTTC
CASSLWTSGRMYEQYF
>TRBV12-5|TRBJ2-5|few|-
TGTGCTAGTGGTTCATCCGACCCCCAAGGGACCCAGTACTTC
CASGSSDPQGTQYF